These T cell receptor beta chains were read from a single sample in a study of T cells in Graves' hyperthyroidism and ophthalmopathy. MiXCR, run by TCRdb on the multiplex PCR reads, gives a single entry per CDR3 protein. The sample carries 550,000 to 600,000 distinct CDR3 sequences, 40% to 55% recorded once. Sample: peripheral blood or thyroid tissue (not recorded which). Receptor source: an adult woman with Graves' disease, either hyperthyroidism or ophthalmopathy (not recorded which). Each CDR3 is given with its conserved first and last residue. D genes are given only for firm matches. Expanded clones are given a class, and other clones once, few, many or no size at all.

>NA|TRBJ2-5|NA|TRBV20-1
TGCAGTTCACCCCGGGACCAAGAGACCCAGTACTTC
CSSPRDQETQYF
>NA|TRBJ2-5|many|TRBV29-1
TGCAGCGTTCAGACAGCCCAAGAGACCCAGTACTTC
CSVQTAQETQYF
>NA|TRBJ2-7|NA|TRBV11-2
TGTGCCAGCAGCTTACAACAGCCTGGCGAAAAAGAGCAGTACTTC
CASSLQQPGEKEQYF
>NA|TRBJ1-5|few|TRBV28
TGTGCCAGCTTTACGGGCTATAGCAATCAGCCCCAGCATTTT
CASFTGYSNQPQHF
>NA|TRBJ1-3|NA|TRBV7-9
TGTGCCAGCAGCTATACAGGGACCTCCTCTGGAAACACCATATATTTT
CASSYTGTSSGNTIYF
>TRBD2|TRBJ2-2|many|TRBV29-1
TGCAGCGTCCTTAAGGGAGGGGTGAACACCGGGGAGCTGTTTTTT
CSVLKGGVNTGELFF
>NA|TRBJ1-4|NA|TRBV15
TGTGCCACCAGCAGAGAACGGGGCGTCGCTGAAAAACTGTTTTTT
CATSRERGVAEKLFF
>NA|TRBJ2-5|NA|TRBV6-1
TGTGCCGCAGGAGGGGTAGGCAATCAGCCCCAGTACTTC
CAAGGVGNQPQYF
>NA|TRBJ2-7|NA|TRBV7-9
TGTGCCGGCAGCCCCACGAGCCGGGGGACCGGCCCCAGCCCTTTC
CAGSPTSRGTGPSPF
>NA|TRBJ1-5|NA|TRBV7-9
TGTGCCAGCAGCCAAGATGTTGGCGGGGGAGGGCCCCAGCATTTT
CASSQDVGGGGPQHF
>TRBD2|TRBJ2-7|many|TRBV5-1
TGCGCCAGCCAACGCGGAGCGGGAGGGCCCCGCGAGCAGTACTTC
CASQRGAGGPREQYF
>NA|TRBJ2-3|many|TRBV5-1
TGCGCCAGCAGCCCGGACGGACTCACAGATACGCAGTATTTT
CASSPDGLTDTQYF
>NA|TRBJ2-7|NA|TRBV24-1
TGTGCCACCAGTGGGGGGTCCTCCTACGAGCAGTACTTC
CATSGGSSYEQYF
>NA|TRBJ1-2|many|TRBV6-1
TGTGCCAGCGAGACAGGCCAAAGGGGCTACACCTTC
CASETGQRGYTF
>NA|TRBJ2-5|many|TRBV12-3/TRBV12-4
TGTGCCAGCAGTTTAATATATCCGGAGACCCAGTACTTC
CASSLIYPETQYF
>NA|TRBJ2-5|NA|TRBV10-3
TGTGCCATCAGGGACAGCACCAGCAATCAGCCCCAGTACTTC
CAIRDSTSNQPQYF
>NA|TRBJ1-1|NA|TRBV30
TGTGCCTGGACTGGGGTTCGGGTTGGCACTGAAGCTTTCTTT
CAWTGVRVGTEAFF
>TRBD2|TRBJ2-7|few|TRBV20-1
TGCAGTGCTTCCCATAGCGGGAGGGCCCCCTACGAGCAGTACTTC
CSASHSGRAPYEQYF
>TRBD1|TRBJ1-2|few|TRBV25-1
TGTGCCAGCAGTAGACCATCAGACAGGGGCGGCTACACCTTC
CASSRPSDRGGYTF
>NA|TRBJ2-4|NA|TRBV12-3/TRBV12-4
TGTGCCAGCAGGAGGTCAGGCAAAAACATTCAGTACTTC
CASRRSGKNIQYF
>TRBD2|TRBJ2-7|many|TRBV6-1
TGTGCCAGCAGTGGGAGACTAGCGGGGACGGGGTGGGACGAGCAGTACTTC
CASSGRLAGTGWDEQYF
>NA|TRBJ1-2|many|TRBV25-1
TGTGCCAGCAGTGGGGGGGGCGGAGATGGTTACACCTTC
CASSGGGGDGYTF
>NA|TRBJ1-6|NA|TRBV12-3/TRBV12-4
TGTGCCAGCAGTCTTAGCTTTACTAATTCACCCCTCCACTTT
CASSLSFTNSPLHF
>NA|TRBJ1-1|many|TRBV7-9
TGTGCCAGCCTATGGGAAAAGGGTACTGAAGCTTTCTTT
CASLWEKGTEAFF
>NA|TRBJ1-6|NA|TRBV7-2
TGTGCCAGCAGCTCAACCATTGAGCCCCTCCACTTT
CASSSTIEPLHF
>NA|TRBJ1-2|NA|TRBV10-3
TGTGCCAGCATGAAGGACAGCTATGGCTACACCTTC
CASMKDSYGYTF
>NA|TRBJ1-2|once|TRBV29-1
TGCAGCGTTGAATTCAACTATGGCTACACCTTC
CSVEFNYGYTF
>NA|TRBJ1-2|NA|TRBV20-1
TGCAGTGCTTCCTCCGGGACTAACTATGGCTACACCTTC
CSASSGTNYGYTF
>NA|TRBJ2-2|NA|TRBV7-8
TGTGCCAGCAGCTTATTCGACACCGGGGAGCTGTTTTTT
CASSLFDTGELFF
>TRBD1|TRBJ1-5|few|TRBV29-1
TGCAGCGTTGGGACAGGGGGTTTCAATCAGCCCCAGCATTTT
CSVGTGGFNQPQHF
>TRBD2|TRBJ2-5|NA|TRBV7-9
TGTGCCAGTAGTGCCCGACGGGGGGGCCAGGAGACCCAGTACTTC
CASSARRGGQETQYF
>NA|TRBJ2-5|NA|TRBV2
TGTGCCAGCAGTGAGGTGGGGTCGTCCGAGACCCAGTACTTC
CASSEVGSSETQYF
>TRBD2|TRBJ2-2|NA|TRBV7-2
TGTGCCAGCAGCCCCAGGCGGAGCGGGGGGACCGGGGAGCTGTTTTTT
CASSPRRSGGTGELFF
>NA|TRBJ1-1|NA|TRBV10-3
TGTGCCATCTCAGGCGGGGACACTACCTACACTGAAGCTTTCTTT
CAISGGDTTYTEAFF
>NA|TRBJ2-2|many|TRBV29-1
TGCAGCGCCGGGAGTCGGACCGGGGAGCTGTTTTTT
CSAGSRTGELFF
>NA|TRBJ1-1|NA|TRBV9
TGTGCCAGCAGCTTAAACACCGGGGTAAACACTGAAGCTTTCTTT
CASSLNTGVNTEAFF
>NA|TRBJ1-2|few|TRBV5-6
TGTGCCAGCAGCTTGGACAGGGCGTACGGCTACACCTTC
CASSLDRAYGYTF
>NA|TRBJ1-2|many|TRBV24-1
TGTGCCACCAGGCCGTCAGCGGATGGCTACACCTTC
CATRPSADGYTF
>NA|TRBJ2-7|NA|TRBV9
TGTGCCAGCAGCGGGGGGAACTCCTACGAGCAGTACTTC
CASSGGNSYEQYF
>NA|TRBJ2-7|many|TRBV25-1
TGTGCCAGCAGTGAAAGGGGTCACGAGCAGTACTTC
CASSERGHEQYF
>NA|TRBJ1-2|NA|TRBV7-8
TGTGCCAGCAGCTTACCGAGAGGGAAGATGAGGGGCTACACCTTC
CASSLPRGKMRGYTF
>NA|TRBJ2-2|NA|TRBV6-1
TGTGCCAGCAGTGAAGTAAGGGAAACCGGGGAGCTGTTTTTT
CASSEVRETGELFF
>TRBD2|TRBJ2-7|NA|TRBV7-3
TGTGCCAGCAGCTTAGTAGCGGGAGCGGGCACCGGGGAGCAGTACTTC
CASSLVAGAGTGEQYF
>NA|TRBJ1-5|many|TRBV4-1
TGCGCCAGCAGCCAAATCGGGGGGCTAGGGCAGCCCCAGCATTTT
CASSQIGGLGQPQHF
>TRBD1|TRBJ1-1|NA|TRBV29-1
TGCAGCTTGGACCAGACAGGGACGAGCGCTGAAGCTTTCTTT
CSLDQTGTSAEAFF
>NA|TRBJ1-5|NA|TRBV20-1
TGCAGTGCTAGAGATCGGGGCAGGGGTAATCAGCCCCAGCATTTT
CSARDRGRGNQPQHF
>TRBD1|TRBJ1-5|NA|TRBV2
TGTGCCAGCAGTGGCCAGACAGGGTTTCAGCCCCAGCATTTT
CASSGQTGFQPQHF
>TRBD1|TRBJ1-1|NA|TRBV13
TGTGCCAGCAGCGTCGGGACAGGGAAAGCTTTCTTT
CASSVGTGKAFF
>TRBD2|TRBJ2-7|few|TRBV5-6
TGTGCCAGCAGCTGGCCGGGGGGGACGGAAGAGCAGTACTTC
CASSWPGGTEEQYF
>TRBD2|TRBJ2-7|NA|TRBV4-2
TGTGCCGGCAGCCAGACAACTAGCGGGAGGCCCGAGCAGTACTTC
CAGSQTTSGRPEQYF
>TRBD2|TRBJ2-7|many|TRBV7-9
TGTGCCAGCAGCTCCCGGCCGACTAGCGGGAGGATTGGGGAGCAGTACTTC
CASSSRPTSGRIGEQYF
>TRBD1|TRBJ2-7|NA|TRBV15
TGTGCCGCCAGCAGCGGACAGGGTGGCGAGCAGTACTTC
CAASSGQGGEQYF
>TRBD2|TRBJ2-7|many|TRBV27
TGTGCCAGCAGGCAGGCGGGGGTCTACGAGCAGTACTTC
CASRQAGVYEQYF
>TRBD1|TRBJ1-5|NA|TRBV19
TGTGCCAGTAGTATCTGGACAGGGAGGGATCAGCCCCAGCATTTT
CASSIWTGRDQPQHF
>NA|TRBJ1-2|NA|TRBV20-1
TGCAGTGCTAGACAAGACATGCGCTATGGCTACACCTTC
CSARQDMRYGYTF